These T cell receptor beta chains were read from a single sample in a study of CD8+ T cells in alopecia areata. This table comes from immunoSEQ multiplex PCR, and its TCRdb copy is limited to in-frame clones, with some not included. The sample lists roughly 190,000 clones, roughly three fifths occurring once. The sequences come from CD4+ T cells sorted from blood, collected at week 4, from a patient treated with tofacitinib. The receptors shown here come from a human donor with alopecia areata. The CDR3 runs from the conserved cysteine through the conserved F or W. The D gene is left open where the match is weak. Size is stated for part of the rows, as once, few or many counts, or as a class when the clone is expanded.

CDR3aa: CASSLGMNTEAFF
CDR3nt: TGTGCCAGCAGCTTAGGAATGAACACTGAAGCTTTCTTT
abundance: -
j_gene: TRBJ1-1
v_gene: TRBV7-3
d_gene: -

CDR3aa: CSVVAGTNTEAFF
CDR3nt: TGCAGCGTTGTTGCGGGGACCAACACTGAAGCTTTCTTT
abundance: few
j_gene: TRBJ1-1
v_gene: TRBV29-1
d_gene: -

CDR3aa: CASSALASSYNEQFF
CDR3nt: TGTGCCAGCAGTGCCCTAGCCAGCTCCTACAATGAGCAGTTCTTC
abundance: -
j_gene: TRBJ2-1
v_gene: TRBV6-6
d_gene: -

CDR3aa: CSVVGGYNEQFF
CDR3nt: TGCAGCGTTGTAGGGGGGTACAATGAGCAGTTCTTC
abundance: -
j_gene: TRBJ2-1
v_gene: TRBV29-1
d_gene: -

CDR3aa: CSALRTSGRSLGKNIQYF
CDR3nt: TGCAGCGCCTTAAGGACTAGCGGGAGAAGTCTAGGCAAAAACATTCAGTACTTC
abundance: -
j_gene: TRBJ2-4
v_gene: TRBV29-1
d_gene: TRBD2

CDR3aa: CAWSSRPRAYEQYF
CDR3nt: TGTGCCTGGAGTTCGCGCCCCCGGGCCTACGAGCAGTACTTC
abundance: once
j_gene: TRBJ2-7
v_gene: TRBV30
d_gene: -

CDR3aa: CAGHTSNSYNEQFF
CDR3nt: TGTGCCGGACACACTAGCAACTCCTACAATGAGCAGTTCTTC
abundance: many
j_gene: TRBJ2-1
v_gene: TRBV2
d_gene: -

CDR3aa: CASSPPGEAGEQYF
CDR3nt: TGCGCCAGCAGCCCACCGGGTGAGGCTGGTGAGCAGTACTTC
abundance: -
j_gene: TRBJ2-7
v_gene: TRBV4-1
d_gene: -

CDR3aa: CASSPGTGRPTEAFF
CDR3nt: TGTGCCAGCAGTCCCGGGACAGGGAGGCCAACTGAAGCTTTCTTT
abundance: -
j_gene: TRBJ1-1
v_gene: TRBV27
d_gene: TRBD1

CDR3aa: CSVDRDLGYNEQFF
CDR3nt: TGCAGCGTTGATAGGGACCTGGGCTACAATGAGCAGTTCTTC
abundance: -
j_gene: TRBJ2-1
v_gene: TRBV29-1
d_gene: -

CDR3aa: CASSVAGLRSGANVLTF
CDR3nt: TGTGCCAGCAGCGTTGCAGGGTTAAGATCTGGGGCCAACGTCCTGACTTTC
abundance: -
j_gene: TRBJ2-6
v_gene: TRBV9
d_gene: -

CDR3aa: CSVDGQNTGELFF
CDR3nt: TGCAGCGTTGACGGGCAGAACACCGGGGAGCTGTTTTTT
abundance: -
j_gene: TRBJ2-2
v_gene: TRBV29-1
d_gene: -

CDR3aa: CAAGQGDNYGYTF
CDR3nt: TGTGCCGCCGGACAGGGGGACAATTATGGCTACACCTTC
abundance: few
j_gene: TRBJ1-2
v_gene: TRBV18
d_gene: TRBD1

CDR3aa: CASSLLAWAGNQPQHF
CDR3nt: TGTGCCAGCAGCTTATTGGCTTGGGCGGGGAATCAGCCCCAGCATTTT
abundance: once
j_gene: TRBJ1-5
v_gene: TRBV7-9
d_gene: -

CDR3aa: CSVESGGNIQYF
CDR3nt: TGCAGCGTTGAATCAGGGGGAAACATTCAGTACTTC
abundance: -
j_gene: TRBJ2-4
v_gene: TRBV29-1
d_gene: TRBD1

CDR3aa: CAWASGNNEQFF
CDR3nt: TGTGCCTGGGCCAGCGGGAACAATGAGCAGTTCTTC
abundance: -
j_gene: TRBJ2-1
v_gene: TRBV30
d_gene: TRBD2

CDR3aa: CASSTTPGAGAAEQYF
CDR3nt: TGTGCCAGCAGCACAACACCCGGGGCTGGAGCGGCTGAGCAGTACTTC
abundance: -
j_gene: TRBJ2-7
v_gene: TRBV7-9
d_gene: -

CDR3aa: CASSADRGYTF
CDR3nt: TGTGCCAGCAGTGCTGACAGGGGTTACACCTTC
abundance: few
j_gene: TRBJ1-2
v_gene: TRBV6-6
d_gene: TRBD1

CDR3aa: CAWSVGLAGGTDTQYF
CDR3nt: TGTGCCTGGAGTGTAGGGCTAGCGGGAGGCACAGATACGCAGTATTTT
abundance: few
j_gene: TRBJ2-3
v_gene: TRBV30
d_gene: TRBD2

CDR3aa: CSVVTGVGYEQYF
CDR3nt: TGCAGCGTTGTGACGGGGGTGGGTTACGAGCAGTACTTC
abundance: once
j_gene: TRBJ2-7
v_gene: TRBV29-1
d_gene: -

CDR3aa: CASSTNQGLEQYF
CDR3nt: TGCGCCAGCAGCACCAACCAGGGGCTCGAGCAGTACTTC
abundance: -
j_gene: TRBJ2-7
v_gene: TRBV5-1
d_gene: -

CDR3aa: CSVAFSSGANVLTF
CDR3nt: TGCAGCGTTGCCTTCAGCTCTGGGGCCAACGTCCTGACTTTC
abundance: few
j_gene: TRBJ2-6
v_gene: TRBV29-1
d_gene: -

CDR3aa: CASSISGFARGNYGYTF
CDR3nt: TGTGCCAGTAGTATCTCGGGTTTCGCACGAGGTAACTATGGCTACACCTTC
abundance: -
j_gene: TRBJ1-2
v_gene: TRBV19
d_gene: -

CDR3aa: CASSQDIGAVNTEAFF
CDR3nt: TGCGCCAGCAGCCAAGATATAGGGGCTGTGAACACTGAAGCTTTCTTT
abundance: -
j_gene: TRBJ1-1
v_gene: TRBV4-1
d_gene: -

CDR3aa: CASGFRDRGRETQYF
CDR3nt: TGTGCCAGCGGATTCCGGGACAGGGGGCGAGAGACCCAGTACTTC
abundance: few
j_gene: TRBJ2-5
v_gene: TRBV25-1
d_gene: TRBD1

CDR3aa: CSVAWRSSYNEQFF
CDR3nt: TGCAGCGTTGCGTGGCGGAGCTCCTACAATGAGCAGTTCTTC
abundance: -
j_gene: TRBJ2-1
v_gene: TRBV29-1
d_gene: -

CDR3aa: CASSSDSSGRLHEQFF
CDR3nt: TGTGCCAGCAGCTCCGATTCTAGCGGGAGATTACATGAGCAGTTCTTC
abundance: -
j_gene: TRBJ2-1
v_gene: TRBV11-1
d_gene: TRBD2

CDR3aa: CAWSWYSEQFF
CDR3nt: TGTGCCTGGAGTTGGTACTCGGAGCAGTTCTTC
abundance: -
j_gene: TRBJ2-1
v_gene: TRBV30
d_gene: -

CDR3aa: CASSDTFSGANVLTF
CDR3nt: TGTGCCAGCAGTGATACATTCTCTGGGGCCAACGTCCTGACTTTC
abundance: -
j_gene: TRBJ2-6
v_gene: TRBV27
d_gene: -

CDR3aa: CSVGAGRIQETQYF
CDR3nt: TGCAGCGTGGGCGCCGGACGGATCCAAGAGACCCAGTACTTC
abundance: -
j_gene: TRBJ2-5
v_gene: TRBV29-1
d_gene: -

CDR3aa: CSVGGTNVLTF
CDR3nt: TGCAGCGTTGGGGGGACCAACGTCCTGACTTTC
abundance: -
j_gene: TRBJ2-6
v_gene: TRBV29-1
d_gene: -

CDR3aa: CASSGQKTNYGYTF
CDR3nt: TGTGCCAGCAGTGGACAGAAGACTAACTATGGCTACACCTTC
abundance: -
j_gene: TRBJ1-2
v_gene: TRBV27
d_gene: -

CDR3aa: CAWRLAGGTNTGELFF
CDR3nt: TGTGCCTGGAGACTAGCGGGAGGAACGAACACCGGGGAGCTGTTTTTT
abundance: -
j_gene: TRBJ2-2
v_gene: TRBV30
d_gene: TRBD2

CDR3aa: CSVTYTWYQETQYF
CDR3nt: TGCAGCGTAACCTACACCTGGTACCAAGAGACCCAGTACTTC
abundance: -
j_gene: TRBJ2-5
v_gene: TRBV29-1
d_gene: -

CDR3aa: CAWSVSETQYF
CDR3nt: TGTGCCTGGAGTGTAAGTGAGACCCAGTACTTC
abundance: -
j_gene: TRBJ2-5
v_gene: TRBV30
d_gene: -

CDR3aa: CATSRDVGTQYF
CDR3nt: TGTGCCACCAGCAGAGATGTGGGTACGCAGTATTTT
abundance: few
j_gene: TRBJ2-3
v_gene: TRBV15
d_gene: -

CDR3aa: CASSSLLDWNQETQYF
CDR3nt: TGTGCCAGCAGTTCGCTTCTAGACTGGAACCAAGAGACCCAGTACTTC
abundance: many
j_gene: TRBJ2-5
v_gene: TRBV6-6
d_gene: -

CDR3aa: CASSLTRDTDTQYF
CDR3nt: TGTGCCAGCAGCTTGACTAGAGACACAGATACGCAGTATTTT
abundance: few
j_gene: TRBJ2-3
v_gene: TRBV7-2
d_gene: -

CDR3aa: CASSVALQGFDEQYF
CDR3nt: TGTGCCAGCAGCGTAGCACTACAGGGGTTCGACGAGCAGTACTTC
abundance: few
j_gene: TRBJ2-7
v_gene: TRBV9
d_gene: TRBD1

CDR3aa: CASSRGQGRNYGYTF
CDR3nt: TGCGCCAGCAGCCGAGGACAGGGGAGAAACTATGGCTACACCTTC
abundance: once
j_gene: TRBJ1-2
v_gene: TRBV4-1
d_gene: TRBD1

CDR3aa: CSADRGRNEQFF
CDR3nt: TGCAGCGCCGACAGGGGGCGGAATGAGCAGTTCTTC
abundance: -
j_gene: TRBJ2-1
v_gene: TRBV29-1
d_gene: TRBD1

CDR3aa: CSVESRGFTDTQYF
CDR3nt: TGCAGCGTTGAAAGTAGAGGGTTCACAGATACGCAGTATTTT
abundance: -
j_gene: TRBJ2-3
v_gene: TRBV29-1
d_gene: -

CDR3aa: CASSEALGDPIYF
CDR3nt: TGTGCCAGCAGTGAAGCGCTCGGTGATCCCATATATTTT
abundance: -
j_gene: TRBJ1-3
v_gene: TRBV2
d_gene: -

CDR3aa: CASSFSTDTQYF
CDR3nt: TGTGCCAGCAGCTTTAGCACAGATACGCAGTATTTT
abundance: -
j_gene: TRBJ2-3
v_gene: TRBV7-2
d_gene: -

CDR3aa: CAWSVGGRNYEQYF
CDR3nt: TGTGCCTGGAGTGTCGGCGGGAGGAACTACGAGCAGTACTTC
abundance: -
j_gene: TRBJ2-7
v_gene: TRBV30
d_gene: TRBD2

CDR3aa: CASRTGPAYGYTF
CDR3nt: TGTGCCAGCCGGACGGGCCCGGCATATGGCTACACCTTC
abundance: -
j_gene: TRBJ1-2
v_gene: TRBV19
d_gene: -

CDR3aa: CASSLGLAGFTDTQYF
CDR3nt: TGTGCCAGCAGCTTAGGATTGGCCGGATTCACAGATACGCAGTATTTT
abundance: -
j_gene: TRBJ2-3
v_gene: TRBV7-2
d_gene: -

CDR3aa: CASSHGEAGGIQETQYF
CDR3nt: TGCGCCAGCAGCCATGGGGAAGCGGGGGGAATTCAAGAGACCCAGTACTTC
abundance: -
j_gene: TRBJ2-5
v_gene: TRBV4-1
d_gene: TRBD2

CDR3aa: CASSQGAQQPQHF
CDR3nt: TGTGCCAGCAGCCAGGGGGCTCAGCAGCCCCAGCATTTT
abundance: -
j_gene: TRBJ1-5
v_gene: TRBV4-2
d_gene: -

CDR3aa: CASSPKEGTEAFF
CDR3nt: TGCGCCAGCAGCCCTAAAGAGGGGACTGAAGCTTTCTTT
abundance: -
j_gene: TRBJ1-1
v_gene: TRBV4-1
d_gene: -

CDR3aa: CASSRTQWGYTF
CDR3nt: TGTGCCAGCAGCCGGACACAATGGGGCTACACCTTC
abundance: -
j_gene: TRBJ1-2
v_gene: TRBV2
d_gene: -

CDR3aa: CASSGSRETQYF
CDR3nt: TGTGCCAGCTCGGGTTCGAGAGAGACCCAGTACTTC
abundance: -
j_gene: TRBJ2-5
v_gene: TRBV2
d_gene: -

CDR3aa: CASTPSQGFYGYTF
CDR3nt: TGTGCCAGCACCCCCAGCCAGGGCTTCTATGGCTACACCTTC
abundance: -
j_gene: TRBJ1-2
v_gene: TRBV6-5
d_gene: -

CDR3aa: CSARTSGSYGEQFF
CDR3nt: TGCAGCGCCAGGACTAGCGGGAGTTATGGTGAGCAGTTCTTC
abundance: -
j_gene: TRBJ2-1
v_gene: TRBV29-1
d_gene: TRBD2

CDR3aa: CATRQRGADTQYF
CDR3nt: TGTGCCACCCGACAGCGGGGGGCGGATACGCAGTATTTT
abundance: -
j_gene: TRBJ2-3
v_gene: TRBV15
d_gene: TRBD2